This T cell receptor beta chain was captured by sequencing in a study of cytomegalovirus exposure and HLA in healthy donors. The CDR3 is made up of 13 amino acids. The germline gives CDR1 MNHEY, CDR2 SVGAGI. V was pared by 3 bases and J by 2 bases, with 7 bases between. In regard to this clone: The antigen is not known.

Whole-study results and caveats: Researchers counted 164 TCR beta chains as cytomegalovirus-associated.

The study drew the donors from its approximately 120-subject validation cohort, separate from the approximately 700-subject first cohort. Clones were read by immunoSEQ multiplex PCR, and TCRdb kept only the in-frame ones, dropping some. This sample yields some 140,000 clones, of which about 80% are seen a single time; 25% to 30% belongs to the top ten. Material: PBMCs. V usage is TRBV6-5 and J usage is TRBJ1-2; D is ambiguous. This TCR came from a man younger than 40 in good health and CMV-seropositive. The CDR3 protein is CASSYNSNYGYTF. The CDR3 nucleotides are TGTGCCAGCAGTTATAACAGCAACTATGGCTACACCTTC.